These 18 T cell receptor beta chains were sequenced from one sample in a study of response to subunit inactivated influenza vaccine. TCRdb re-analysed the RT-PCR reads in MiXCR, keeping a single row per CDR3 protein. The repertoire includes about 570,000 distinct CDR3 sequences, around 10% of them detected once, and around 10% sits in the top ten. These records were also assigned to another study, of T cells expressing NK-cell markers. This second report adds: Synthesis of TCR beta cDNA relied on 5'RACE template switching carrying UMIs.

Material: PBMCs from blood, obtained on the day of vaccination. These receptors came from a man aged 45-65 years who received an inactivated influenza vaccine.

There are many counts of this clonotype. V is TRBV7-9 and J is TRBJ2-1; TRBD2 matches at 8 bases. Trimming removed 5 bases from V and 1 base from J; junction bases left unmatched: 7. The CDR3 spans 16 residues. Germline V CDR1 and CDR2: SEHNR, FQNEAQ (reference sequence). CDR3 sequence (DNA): TGTGCCAGCAGCCCGCTAACTAGCGGTTCCTACAATGAGCAGTTCTTC. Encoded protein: CASSPLTSGSYNEQFF. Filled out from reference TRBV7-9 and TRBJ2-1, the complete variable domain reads DTGVSQNPRHKITKRGQNVTFRCDPISEHNRLYWYRQTLGQGPEFLTYFQNEAQLEKSRLLSDRFSAERPKGSFSTLEIQRTEQGDSAMYLCASSPLTSGSYNEQFFGPGTRLTVL.

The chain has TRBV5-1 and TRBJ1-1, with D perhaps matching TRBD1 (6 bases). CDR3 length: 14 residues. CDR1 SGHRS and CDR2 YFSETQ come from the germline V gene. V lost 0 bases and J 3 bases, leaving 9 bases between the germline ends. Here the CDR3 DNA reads TGCGCCAGCAGCTTGGCCCAGGGGTACACTGAAGCTTTCTTT. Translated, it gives CASSLAQGYTEAFF. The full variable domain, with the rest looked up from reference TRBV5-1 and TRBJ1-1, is KAGVTQTPRYLIKTRGQQVTLSCSPISGHRSVSWYQQTPGQGLQFLFEYFSETQRNKGNFPGRFSGRQFSNSRSEMNVSTLELGDSALYLCASSLAQGYTEAFFGQGTRLTVV.

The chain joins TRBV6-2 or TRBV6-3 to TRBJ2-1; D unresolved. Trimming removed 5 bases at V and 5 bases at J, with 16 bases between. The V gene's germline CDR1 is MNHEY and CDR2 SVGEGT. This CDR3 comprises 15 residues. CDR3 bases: TGTGCCAGCAGTCCCTCTAACATAGGGAACAATGAGCAGTTCTTC. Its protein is CASSPSNIGNNEQFF.

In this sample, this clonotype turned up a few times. The CDR3 coding sequence is TGTGCCAGCAGCTACCGGTCAACGGGAGTTTTGTCCGGGGAGCTGTTTTTT. Its protein is CASSYRSTGVLSGELFF. V and J are TRBV7-6 and TRBJ2-2, with a tentative D call TRBD2 (6 bases). Deletions cut 4 bases from V and 6 bases from J, with 21 bases between. CDR1 SGHVS and CDR2 FNYEAQ come from the germline V gene. The CDR3 extends over 17 amino acids.

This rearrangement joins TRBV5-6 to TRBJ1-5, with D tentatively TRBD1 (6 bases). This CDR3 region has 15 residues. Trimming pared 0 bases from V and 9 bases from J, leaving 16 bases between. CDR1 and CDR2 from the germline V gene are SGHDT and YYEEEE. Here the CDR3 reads CASSLGIGQRLPQHF. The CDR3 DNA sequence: TGTGCCAGCAGCTTGGGTATCGGACAGCGACTGCCCCAGCATTTT.

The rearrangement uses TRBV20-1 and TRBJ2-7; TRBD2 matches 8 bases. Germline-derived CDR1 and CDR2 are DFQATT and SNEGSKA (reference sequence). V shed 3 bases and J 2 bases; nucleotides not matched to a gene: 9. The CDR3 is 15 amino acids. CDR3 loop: CSARAPISGTYEQYF. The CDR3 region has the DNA TGCAGTGCTAGGGCCCCAATTAGCGGGACCTACGAGCAGTACTTC.

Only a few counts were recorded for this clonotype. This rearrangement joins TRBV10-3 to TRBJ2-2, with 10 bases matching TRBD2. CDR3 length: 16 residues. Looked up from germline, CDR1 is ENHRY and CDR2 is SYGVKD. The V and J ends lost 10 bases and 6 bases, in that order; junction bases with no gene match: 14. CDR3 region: CATTPRTSGLSGELFF. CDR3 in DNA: TGTGCCACCACCCCCCGGACTAGCGGTTTGTCCGGGGAGCTGTTTTTT.

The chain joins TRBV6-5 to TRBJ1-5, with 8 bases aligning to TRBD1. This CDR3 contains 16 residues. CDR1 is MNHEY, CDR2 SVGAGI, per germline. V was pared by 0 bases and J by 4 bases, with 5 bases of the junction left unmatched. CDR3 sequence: CASSYSWQGANQPQHF. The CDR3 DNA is TGTGCCAGCAGTTACTCGTGGCAGGGGGCTAATCAGCCCCAGCATTTT.

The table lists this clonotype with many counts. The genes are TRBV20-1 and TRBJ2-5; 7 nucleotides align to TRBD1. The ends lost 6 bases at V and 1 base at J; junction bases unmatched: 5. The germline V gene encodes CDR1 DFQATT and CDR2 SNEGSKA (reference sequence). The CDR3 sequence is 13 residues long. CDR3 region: CSADRQGQETQYF. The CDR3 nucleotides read TGCAGTGCAGACAGACAGGGCCAAGAGACCCAGTACTTC.

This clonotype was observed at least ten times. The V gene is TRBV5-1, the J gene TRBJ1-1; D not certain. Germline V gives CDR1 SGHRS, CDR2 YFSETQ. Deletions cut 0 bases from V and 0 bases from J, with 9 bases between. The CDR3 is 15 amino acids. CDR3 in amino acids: CASSLAARMNTEAFF. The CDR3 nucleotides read TGCGCCAGCAGCTTGGCCGCTCGCATGAACACTGAAGCTTTCTTT.

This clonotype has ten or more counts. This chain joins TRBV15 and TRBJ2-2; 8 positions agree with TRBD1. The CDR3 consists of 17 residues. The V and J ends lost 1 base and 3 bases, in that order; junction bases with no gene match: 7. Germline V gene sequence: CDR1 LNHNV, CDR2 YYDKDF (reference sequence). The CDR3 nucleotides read TGTGCCACCAGCAGAGGAAAGACAGGGGCGGACACCGGGGAGCTGTTTTTT. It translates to CATSRGKTGADTGELFF.

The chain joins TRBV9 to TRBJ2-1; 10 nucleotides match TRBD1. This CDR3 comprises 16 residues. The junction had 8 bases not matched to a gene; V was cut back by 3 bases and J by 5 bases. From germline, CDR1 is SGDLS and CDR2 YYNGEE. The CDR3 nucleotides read TGTGCCAGCAGCGCGAACCGGGACAGGGGTAACAATGAGCAGTTCTTC. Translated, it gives CASSANRDRGNNEQFF.

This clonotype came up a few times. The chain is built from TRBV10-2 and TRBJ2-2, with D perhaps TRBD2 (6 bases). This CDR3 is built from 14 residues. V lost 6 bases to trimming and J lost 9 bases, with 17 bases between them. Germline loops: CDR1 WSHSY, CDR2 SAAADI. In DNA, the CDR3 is TGCGCCAGCAGCCTGGGACTCCTCTCTAGGGAGCTGTTTTTT. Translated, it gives CASSLGLLSRELFF.

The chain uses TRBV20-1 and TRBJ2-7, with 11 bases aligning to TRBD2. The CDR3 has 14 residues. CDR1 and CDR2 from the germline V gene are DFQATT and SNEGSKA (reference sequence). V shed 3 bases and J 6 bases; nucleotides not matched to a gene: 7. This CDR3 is CSASGASGGREQYF. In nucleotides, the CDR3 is TGCAGTGCTAGTGGGGCTAGCGGGGGGCGCGAGCAGTACTTC.

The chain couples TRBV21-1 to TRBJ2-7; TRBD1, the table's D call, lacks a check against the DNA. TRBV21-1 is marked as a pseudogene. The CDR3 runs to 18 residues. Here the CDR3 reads CASSKRKGTGVHSYEQYF. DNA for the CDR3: TGTGCCAGCAGCAAAAGAAAGGGGACAGGGGTCCACTCCTACGAGCAGTACTTC.

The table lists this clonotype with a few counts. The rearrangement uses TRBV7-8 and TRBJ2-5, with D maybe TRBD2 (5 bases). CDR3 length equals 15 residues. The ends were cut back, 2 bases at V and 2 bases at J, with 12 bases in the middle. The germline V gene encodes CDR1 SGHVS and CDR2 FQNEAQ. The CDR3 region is CASSLRPAAQETQYF. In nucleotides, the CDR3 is TGTGCCAGCAGCTTAAGACCAGCGGCACAAGAGACCCAGTACTTC.

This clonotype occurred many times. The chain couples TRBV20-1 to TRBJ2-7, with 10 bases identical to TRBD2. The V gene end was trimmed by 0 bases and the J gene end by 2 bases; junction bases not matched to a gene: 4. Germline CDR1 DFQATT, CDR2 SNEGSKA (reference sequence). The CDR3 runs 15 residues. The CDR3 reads CSARDFTSGAYEQYF. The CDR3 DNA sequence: TGCAGTGCTAGAGATTTTACTAGCGGGGCCTACGAGCAGTACTTC.

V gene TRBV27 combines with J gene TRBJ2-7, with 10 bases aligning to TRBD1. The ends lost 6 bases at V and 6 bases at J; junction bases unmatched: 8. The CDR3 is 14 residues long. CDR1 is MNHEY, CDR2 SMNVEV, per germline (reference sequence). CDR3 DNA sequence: TGTGCCAGCAGCTTCGACAGGGGGCAGGGCGAGCAGTACTTC. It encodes CASSFDRGQGEQYF.